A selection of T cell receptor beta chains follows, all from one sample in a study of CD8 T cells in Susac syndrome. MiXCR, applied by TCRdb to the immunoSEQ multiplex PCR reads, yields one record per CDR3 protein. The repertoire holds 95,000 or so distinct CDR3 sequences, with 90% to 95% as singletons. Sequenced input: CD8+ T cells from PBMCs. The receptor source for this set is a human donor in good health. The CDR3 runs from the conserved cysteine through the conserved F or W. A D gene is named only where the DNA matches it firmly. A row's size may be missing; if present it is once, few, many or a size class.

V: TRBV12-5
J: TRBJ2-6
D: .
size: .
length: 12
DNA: TGTGCTTTGTGCTCTGGGGCCAACGTCCTGACTTTC
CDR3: CALCSGANVLTF

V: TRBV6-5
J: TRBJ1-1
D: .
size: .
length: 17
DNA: TGTGCCAGCAGTTACTCGATGGTCGGGGGCCTGAACACTGAAGCTTTCTTT
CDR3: CASSYSMVGGLNTEAFF

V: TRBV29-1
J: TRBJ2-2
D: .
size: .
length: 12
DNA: TGCAGCGTTGAACACAGCTCTGGGGAGCTGTTTTTT
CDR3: CSVEHSSGELFF

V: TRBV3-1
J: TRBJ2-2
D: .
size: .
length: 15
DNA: TGTGCCAGCAGCCATCGACAGGCGAACACCGGGGAGCTGTTTTTT
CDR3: CASSHRQANTGELFF

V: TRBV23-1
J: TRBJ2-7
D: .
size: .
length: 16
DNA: TGCGCCAGCACCCAGTTGGGGCCTGATAGGAGCTACGAGCAGTACTTC
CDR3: CASTQLGPDRSYEQYF

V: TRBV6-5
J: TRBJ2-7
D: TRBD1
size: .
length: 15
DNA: TGTGCCAGCAGTACCGGACAGGGGCCTTCCTACGAGCAGTACTTC
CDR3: CASSTGQGPSYEQYF

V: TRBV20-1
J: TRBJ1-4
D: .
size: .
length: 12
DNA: TGCAGTGCTAGGGCAACTAATGAAAAACTGTTTTTT
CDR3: CSARATNEKLFF

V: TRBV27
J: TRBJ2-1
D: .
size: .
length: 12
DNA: TGTGCCAGCGGAGGTGTATACAATGAGCAGTTCTTC
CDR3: CASGGVYNEQFF

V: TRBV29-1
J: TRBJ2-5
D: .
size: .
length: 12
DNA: TGCAGCGTTGATGAGGAGCAAGAGACCCAGTACTTC
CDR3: CSVDEEQETQYF

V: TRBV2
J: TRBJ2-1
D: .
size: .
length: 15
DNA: TGTGCCAGCAGTGATTGGCGGAAGGGGTACAATGAGCAGTTCTTC
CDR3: CASSDWRKGYNEQFF

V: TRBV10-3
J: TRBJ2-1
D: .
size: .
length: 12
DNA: TGTGCCATCAGTCCCGTAGGCAATGAGCAGTTCTTC
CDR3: CAISPVGNEQFF

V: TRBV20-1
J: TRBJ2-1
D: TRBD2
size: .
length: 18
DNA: TGCAGTGCTAGAGATAGGCTCCCTAGCGGCAGCTCCTACAATGAGCAGTTCTTC
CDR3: CSARDRLPSGSSYNEQFF

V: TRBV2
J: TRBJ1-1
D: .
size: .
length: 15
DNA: TGTGCCAGCATACCGGGAGGGTGGGGCGGCACTGAAGCTTTCTTT
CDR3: CASIPGGWGGTEAFF

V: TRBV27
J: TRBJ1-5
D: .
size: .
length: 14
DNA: TGTGCCAGCAGGGCAATACAGGGTTATCAGCCCCAGCATTTT
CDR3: CASRAIQGYQPQHF

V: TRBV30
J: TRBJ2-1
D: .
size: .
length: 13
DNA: TGTGCCTGGAGGGGGCGGTCGTGGAATGAGCAGTTCTTC
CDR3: CAWRGRSWNEQFF

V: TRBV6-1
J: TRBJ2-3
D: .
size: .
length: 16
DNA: TGTGCCAGCAGTGAATACGAGTTGCGGGGCGCGGATACGCAGTATTTT
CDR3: CASSEYELRGADTQYF

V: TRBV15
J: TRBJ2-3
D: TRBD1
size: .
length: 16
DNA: TGTGCCACCAGCAGCCGGACAGGGATTAGCACAGATACGCAGTATTTT
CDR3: CATSSRTGISTDTQYF

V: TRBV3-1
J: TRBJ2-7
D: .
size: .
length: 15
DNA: TGTGCCAGCAGCCAAGGGCAGGGGCAAAGCTACGAGCAGTACTTC
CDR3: CASSQGQGQSYEQYF

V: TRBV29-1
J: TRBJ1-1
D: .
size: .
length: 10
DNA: TGCAGCGTTGAAGGATCTGAAGCTTTCTTT
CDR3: CSVEGSEAFF

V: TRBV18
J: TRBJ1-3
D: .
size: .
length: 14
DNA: TGTGCCAGCTCCAGTGGCAGCAACGTGGACACCATATATTTT
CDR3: CASSSGSNVDTIYF

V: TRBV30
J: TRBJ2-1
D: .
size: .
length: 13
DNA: TGTGCCTGGAGTCTTGGGGCGTGGAATGAGCAGTTCTTC
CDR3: CAWSLGAWNEQFF

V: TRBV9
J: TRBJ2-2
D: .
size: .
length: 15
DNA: TGTGCCGGGGGGAGAGGGACAGAGAACACCGGGGAGCTGTTTTTT
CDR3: CAGGRGTENTGELFF

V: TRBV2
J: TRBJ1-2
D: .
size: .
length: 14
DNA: TGTGCCAGCACCCGGACAGTTGCTAACTATGGCTACACCTTC
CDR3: CASTRTVANYGYTF

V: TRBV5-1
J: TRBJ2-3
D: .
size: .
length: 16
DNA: TGCGCCAGTCTCCCGGGACTCACCAGGCAAAAAGATACGCAGTATTTT
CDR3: CASLPGLTRQKDTQYF

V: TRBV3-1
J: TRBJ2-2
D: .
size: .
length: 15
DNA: TGTGCCAGCAGCCGCCAGGGGGAGGGCACCGGGGAGCTGTTTTTT
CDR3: CASSRQGEGTGELFF

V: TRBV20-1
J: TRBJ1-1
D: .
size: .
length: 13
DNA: TGCAGTGCTAGAGATATCGGGGACACTGAAGCTTTCTTT
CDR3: CSARDIGDTEAFF

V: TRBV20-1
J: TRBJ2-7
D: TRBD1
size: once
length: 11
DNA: TGCAGTGCGCTAGACAGGGGTGAGCAGTACTTC
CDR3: CSALDRGEQYF

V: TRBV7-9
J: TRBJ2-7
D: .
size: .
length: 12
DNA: TGTGCCAGCCACGGCGGGTCCTACGAGCAGTACTTC
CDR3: CASHGGSYEQYF

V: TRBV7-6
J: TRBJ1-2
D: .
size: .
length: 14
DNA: TGTGCCAGCAGCTTAGGTGGGATGCCCTATGGCTACACCTTC
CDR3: CASSLGGMPYGYTF

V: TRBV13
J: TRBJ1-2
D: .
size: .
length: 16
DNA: TGTGCCAGCAGTTTACGGGGAGGGGGGCGCACCTATGGCTACACCTTC
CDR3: CASSLRGGGRTYGYTF

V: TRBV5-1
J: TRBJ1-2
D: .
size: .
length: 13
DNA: TGCGCCAGCCGGGATCAGGGTAGCTATGGCTACACCTTC
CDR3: CASRDQGSYGYTF

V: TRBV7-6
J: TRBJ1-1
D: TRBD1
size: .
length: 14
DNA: TGTGCCAGCAGTCCCGGACAGGGCAACACTGAAGCTTTCTTT
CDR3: CASSPGQGNTEAFF

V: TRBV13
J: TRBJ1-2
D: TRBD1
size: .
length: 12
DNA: TGTGCCAGCAGCTTGGGGACAGATGGCTACACCTTC
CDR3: CASSLGTDGYTF

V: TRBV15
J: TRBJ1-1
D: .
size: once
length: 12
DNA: TGTGCCACCAGTTCAGGGAACACTGAAGCTTTCTTT
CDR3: CATSSGNTEAFF

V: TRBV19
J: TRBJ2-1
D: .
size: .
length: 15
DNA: TGTGCCAGTAGTATGGGACACAGCTCCTACAATGAGCAGTTCTTC
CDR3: CASSMGHSSYNEQFF

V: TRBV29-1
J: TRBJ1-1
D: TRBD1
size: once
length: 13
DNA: TGCAGCGTGGTGGGACAGGCCTTCACTGAAGCTTTCTTT
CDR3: CSVVGQAFTEAFF

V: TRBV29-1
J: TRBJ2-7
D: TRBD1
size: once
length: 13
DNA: TGCAGCGTTGAGACAGGGGAACACTACGAGCAGTACTTC
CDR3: CSVETGEHYEQYF

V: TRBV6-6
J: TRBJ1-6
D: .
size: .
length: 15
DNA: TGTGCCAGCAGTTACTCGGCAGGGCGAAATTCACCCCTCCACTTT
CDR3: CASSYSAGRNSPLHF

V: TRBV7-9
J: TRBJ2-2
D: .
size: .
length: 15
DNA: TGTGCCAGCCCCCAGCAGACAGCGGACACCGGGGAGCTGTTTTTT
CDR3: CASPQQTADTGELFF

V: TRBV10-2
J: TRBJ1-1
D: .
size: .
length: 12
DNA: TGCGCCACCCTAGGGATGAACACTGAAGCTTTCTTT
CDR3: CATLGMNTEAFF

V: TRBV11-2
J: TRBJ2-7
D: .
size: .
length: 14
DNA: TGTGCCAGCAGCTTAGATCTAAGGGGTTACGAGCAGTACTTC
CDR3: CASSLDLRGYEQYF